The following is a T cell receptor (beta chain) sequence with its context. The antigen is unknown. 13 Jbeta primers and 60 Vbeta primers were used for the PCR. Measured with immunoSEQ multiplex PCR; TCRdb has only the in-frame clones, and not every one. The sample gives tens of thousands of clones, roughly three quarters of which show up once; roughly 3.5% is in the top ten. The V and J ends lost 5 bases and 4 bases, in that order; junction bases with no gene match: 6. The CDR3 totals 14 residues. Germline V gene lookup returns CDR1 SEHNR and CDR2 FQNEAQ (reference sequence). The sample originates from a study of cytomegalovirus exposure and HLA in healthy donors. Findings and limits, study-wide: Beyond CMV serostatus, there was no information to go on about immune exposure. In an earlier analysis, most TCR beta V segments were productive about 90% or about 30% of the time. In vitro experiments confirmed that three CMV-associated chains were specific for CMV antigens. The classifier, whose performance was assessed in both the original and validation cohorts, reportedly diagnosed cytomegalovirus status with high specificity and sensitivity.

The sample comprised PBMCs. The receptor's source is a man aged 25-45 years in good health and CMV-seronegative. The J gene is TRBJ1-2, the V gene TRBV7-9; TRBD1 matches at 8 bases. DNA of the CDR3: TGTGCCAGCAGCCGGACAGGGACGCTCTATGGCTACACCTTC. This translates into CASSRTGTLYGYTF.